This passage covers 13 T cell receptor beta chains from one sample sequenced in a study of cytomegalovirus exposure and HLA in healthy donors. Primers: 60 Vbeta forward and 13 Jbeta reverse. TCRdb keeps only in-frame clones here, not all; method: immunoSEQ multiplex PCR. This table has 200,000 to 250,000 clones, about 80% appearing once. Sequencing was done on a sample of PBMCs. All receptors derive from a woman aged 40-49 years in good health and CMV-seropositive.

The chain employs TRBV29-1 and TRBJ1-4, with 7 bases lining up with TRBD1. Germline CDR1 reads SQVTM; CDR2 reads ANQGSEA. The CDR3 covers 14 residues. J lost 8 bases, V lost 6 bases, and 12 bases had no gene match. The CDR3 reads CSVSSTGFEEKLFF. The DNA for the CDR3 is TGCAGCGTGTCCTCGACAGGGTTTGAGGAAAAACTGTTTTTT.

The chain uses TRBV29-1 and TRBJ1-1; D gene uncertain. Trimming took off 0 bases at V and 6 bases at J, with 14 bases between the two ends. Germline CDR1 reads SQVTM; CDR2 reads ANQGSEA. The CDR3 spans 14 residues. CDR3 DNA: TGCAGCGTTGAAGACACAGTGCCGAGGGCTGAAGCTTTCTTT. Translated: CSVEDTVPRAEAFF. The variable domain in full, completed from reference TRBV29-1 and TRBJ1-1, reads SAVISQKPSRDICQRGTSLTIQCQVDSQVTMMFWYRQQPGQSLTLIATANQGSEATYESGFVIDKFPISRPNLTFSTLTVSNMSPEDSSIYLCSVEDTVPRAEAFFGQGTRLTVV.

This clone appeared a single time. The V and J genes are TRBV2 and TRBJ2-3; 7 positions match TRBD2. CDR3 length equals 10 residues. CDR1 and CDR2 (germline): SNHLY, FYNNEI. The ends lost 9 bases at V and 6 bases at J; junction bases unmatched: 0. This chain's CDR3 is CARGGDTQYF. In DNA form, the CDR3 reads TGTGCCAGGGGGGGGGATACGCAGTATTTT.

V is TRBV27 and J is TRBJ2-3; 7 nucleotides line up with TRBD2. Germline V CDR1 and CDR2: MNHEY, SMNVEV (reference sequence). V shed 3 bases, J shed 2 bases, and the junction held 5 bases outside the gene matches. The CDR3 length is 15 residues. The CDR3 region is CASSFRLAATDTQYF. The CDR3 DNA is TGTGCCAGCAGTTTCCGGCTAGCGGCCACAGATACGCAGTATTTT.

V is TRBV9 and J is TRBJ2-7; 11 nucleotides line up with TRBD1. J lost 7 bases, V lost 0 bases, and 6 bases had no gene match. Germline lookup yields CDR1 SGDLS and CDR2 YYNGEE. The CDR3 runs to 15 residues. The CDR3 sequence: CASSVDGTGGFEQYF. The CDR3, as DNA: TGTGCCAGCAGCGTAGATGGGACAGGGGGTTTTGAGCAGTACTTC.

V gene TRBV30 combines with J gene TRBJ1-2, with D maybe TRBD1 (6 bases). The CDR3 contains 14 residues. V was trimmed by 2 bases and J by 2 bases, leaving 12 bases between them. Germline-derived CDR1 and CDR2 are GTSNPN and SVGIG (reference sequence). For the CDR3, the DNA is TGTGCCTGGAGTCTAAGGGGGACGAACTATGGCTACACCTTC. Its translation: CAWSLRGTNYGYTF.

As regards this clone: A junction end diverges from the germline sequence, so it may reflect a read error. In nucleotides, the CDR3 is TGTTCCAGCAGCTTAGCTCCGGTTTACACCTTC. Amino acid sequence: CSSSLAPVYTF. The J gene is TRBJ1-2, the V gene TRBV7-9; no clear D. The length of the CDR3 is 11 residues. Germline-derived CDR1 and CDR2 are SEHNR and FQNEAQ (reference sequence). The full variable domain, rest sourced from reference TRBV7-9 and TRBJ1-2, is DTGVSQNPRHKITKRGQNVTFRCDPISEHNRLYWYRQTLGQGPEFLTYFQNEAQLEKSRLLSDRFSAERPKGSFSTLEIQRTEQGDSAMYLCSSSLAPVYTFGSGTRLTVV.

This chain joins TRBV19 and TRBJ1-2, with TRBD1 matching 7 bases. Trimming removed 3 bases from V and 6 bases from J; junction bases left unmatched: 7. Germline loops: CDR1 LNHDA, CDR2 SQIVND (reference sequence). This CDR3 region has 14 residues. The CDR3 nucleotides are TGTGCCAGTAGTATGGGACAGTGGGAAGATGGCTACACCTTC. Protein sequence: CASSMGQWEDGYTF. Full variable domain (missing parts from reference TRBV19 and TRBJ1-2): DGGITQSPKYLFRKEGQNVTLSCEQNLNHDAMYWYRQDPGQGLRLIYYSQIVNDFQKGDIAEGYSVSREKKESFPLTVTSAQKNPTAFYLCASSMGQWEDGYTFGSGTRLTVV.

This clone was recorded once. The V call is TRBV30, the J call TRBJ1-1; 9 positions match TRBD1. The CDR3 is made up of 14 amino acids. With V trimmed by 2 bases and J by 7 bases, 8 bases remained unmatched. CDR1 and CDR2 (germline): GTSNPN, SVGIG (reference sequence). The CDR3 DNA is TGTGCCTGGAGTTTAACAGGGGGCAGGGGTGAAGCTTTCTTT. Protein product: CAWSLTGGRGEAFF.

This clone was detected only once. The rearrangement joins TRBV4-2 to TRBJ2-7; 14 nucleotides agree with TRBD2. J lost 0 bases, V lost 3 bases, and 7 bases had no gene match. CDR1 is LGHNA and CDR2 is YNFKEQ in the germline V gene. This CDR3 contains 18 residues. Written as DNA, the CDR3 is TGTGCCAGCAGCCAGGGGGGACTAGCGGGAGCGAGCTCCTACGAGCAGTACTTC. Encoded protein: CASSQGGLAGASSYEQYF.

This clone has only a few counts. V is TRBV4-1 and J is TRBJ2-4; 7 positions agree with TRBD1. Trimming removed 3 bases from V and 6 bases from J; junction bases left unmatched: 5. The germline CDR1 and CDR2 sequences are MGHRA and YSYEKL. The CDR3 runs 14 residues. In nucleotides, the CDR3 is TGCGCCAGCAGCCAGCCGGGACAGCTAAACATTCAGTACTTC. Amino acid sequence: CASSQPGQLNIQYF.

J is TRBJ2-1 and V is TRBV10-3, with TRBD2 matching 9 bases. This CDR3 is built from 15 residues. Germline loops: CDR1 ENHRY, CDR2 SYGVKD. Germline trimming cut 0 bases from V and 4 bases from J; bases unmatched to any gene: 1. CDR3 sequence reads: CAISESAGGYNEQFF. The CDR3 DNA follows: TGTGCCATCAGTGAGTCGGCGGGGGGGTACAATGAGCAGTTCTTC.

The J gene is TRBJ2-7, the V gene TRBV7-2; 12 bases agree with TRBD1. V lost 5 bases, J lost 2 bases, and 4 bases stayed unmatched. From germline, CDR1 is SGHTA and CDR2 FQGNSA. The CDR3 sequence is 15 residues long. The CDR3 region has the DNA TGTGCCAGCAGCGCAGGGACAGGGGGCCCCTACGAGCAGTACTTC. Translation: CASSAGTGGPYEQYF.